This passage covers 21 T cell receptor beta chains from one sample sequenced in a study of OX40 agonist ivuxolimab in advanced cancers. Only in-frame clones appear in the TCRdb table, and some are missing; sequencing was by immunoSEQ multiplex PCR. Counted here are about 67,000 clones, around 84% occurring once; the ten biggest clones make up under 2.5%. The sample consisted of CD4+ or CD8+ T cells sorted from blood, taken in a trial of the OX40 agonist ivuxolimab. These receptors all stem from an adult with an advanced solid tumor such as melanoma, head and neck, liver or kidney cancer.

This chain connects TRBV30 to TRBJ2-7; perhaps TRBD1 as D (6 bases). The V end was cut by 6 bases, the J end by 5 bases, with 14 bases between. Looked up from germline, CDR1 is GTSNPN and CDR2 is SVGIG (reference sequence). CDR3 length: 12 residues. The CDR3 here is CACQQGRDEQYF. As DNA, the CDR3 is TGTGCCTGTCAACAGGGTCGCGACGAGCAGTACTTC.

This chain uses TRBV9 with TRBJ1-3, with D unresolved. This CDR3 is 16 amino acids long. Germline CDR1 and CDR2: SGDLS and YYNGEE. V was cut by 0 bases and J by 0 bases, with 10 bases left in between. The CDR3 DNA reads TGTGCCAGCAGCGTAGCGGCAGGTAACTCTGGAAACACCATATATTTT. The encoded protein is CASSVAAGNSGNTIYF.

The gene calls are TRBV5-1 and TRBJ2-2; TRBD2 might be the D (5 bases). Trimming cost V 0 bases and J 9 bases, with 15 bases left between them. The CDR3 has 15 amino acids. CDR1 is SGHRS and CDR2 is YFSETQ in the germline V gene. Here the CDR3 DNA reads TGCGCCAGCAGCTTGGTTCCCGGGAAGGACCGGGAGCTGTTTTTT. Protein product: CASSLVPGKDRELFF.

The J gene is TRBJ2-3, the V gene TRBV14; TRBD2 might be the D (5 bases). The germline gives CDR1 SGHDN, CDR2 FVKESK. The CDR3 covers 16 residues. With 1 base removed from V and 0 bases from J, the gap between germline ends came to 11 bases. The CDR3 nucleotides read TGTGCCAGCAGCCAAGGTTCGAGCGGTAGCACAGATACGCAGTATTTT. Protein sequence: CASSQGSSGSTDTQYF.

This CDR3 is CASSQEQQGAANEKLFF. CDR3 DNA sequence: TGCGCCAGCAGCCAAGAGCAACAGGGGGCAGCTAATGAAAAACTGTTTTTT. The chain joins TRBV4-1 to TRBJ1-4, with 9 bases lining up with TRBD1. J lost 3 bases, V lost 0 bases, and 5 bases had no gene match. The CDR3 consists of 17 residues. Germline values: CDR1 MGHRA, CDR2 YSYEKL.

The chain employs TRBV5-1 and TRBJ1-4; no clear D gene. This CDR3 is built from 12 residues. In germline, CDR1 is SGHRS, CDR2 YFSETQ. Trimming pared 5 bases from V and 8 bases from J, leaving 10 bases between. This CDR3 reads CASRSGGEKLFF. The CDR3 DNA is TGCGCCAGCAGGTCAGGCGGGGAAAAACTGTTTTTT.

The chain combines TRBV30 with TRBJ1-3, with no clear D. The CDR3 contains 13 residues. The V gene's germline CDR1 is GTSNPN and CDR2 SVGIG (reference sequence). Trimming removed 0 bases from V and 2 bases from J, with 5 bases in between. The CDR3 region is CAWSVSTGNTIYF. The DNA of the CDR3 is TGTGCCTGGAGTGTATCCACTGGAAACACCATATATTTT.

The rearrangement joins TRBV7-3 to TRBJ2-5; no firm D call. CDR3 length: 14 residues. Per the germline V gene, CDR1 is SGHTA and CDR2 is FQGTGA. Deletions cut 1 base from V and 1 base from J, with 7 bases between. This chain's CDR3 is CASSLSPGQETQYF. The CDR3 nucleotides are TGTGCCAGCAGCTTAAGCCCTGGCCAAGAGACCCAGTACTTC.

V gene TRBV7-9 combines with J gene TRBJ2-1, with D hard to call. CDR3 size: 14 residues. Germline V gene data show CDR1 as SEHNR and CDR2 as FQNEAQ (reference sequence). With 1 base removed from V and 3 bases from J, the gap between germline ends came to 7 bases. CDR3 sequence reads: CASSLDLGYNEQFF. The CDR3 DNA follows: TGTGCCAGCAGCTTAGATCTGGGCTACAATGAGCAGTTCTTC.

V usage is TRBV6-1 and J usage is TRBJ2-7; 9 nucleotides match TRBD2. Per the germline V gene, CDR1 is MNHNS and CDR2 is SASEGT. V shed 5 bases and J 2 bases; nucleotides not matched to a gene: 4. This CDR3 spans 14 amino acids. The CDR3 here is CASSLTSGPYEQYF. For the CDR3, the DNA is TGTGCCAGCAGTCTTACTAGCGGGCCCTACGAGCAGTACTTC.

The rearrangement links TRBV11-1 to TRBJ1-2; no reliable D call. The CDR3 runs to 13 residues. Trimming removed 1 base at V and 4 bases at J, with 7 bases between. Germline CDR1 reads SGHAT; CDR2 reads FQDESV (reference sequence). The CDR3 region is CASSLDLAYGYTF. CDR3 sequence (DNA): TGTGCCAGCAGCTTAGACCTAGCCTATGGCTACACCTTC.

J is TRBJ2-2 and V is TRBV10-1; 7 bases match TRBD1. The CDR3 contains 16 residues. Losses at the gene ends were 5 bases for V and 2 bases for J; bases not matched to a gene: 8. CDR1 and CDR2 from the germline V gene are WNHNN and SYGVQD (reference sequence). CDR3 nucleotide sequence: TGCGCCAGCAGTTATATCAGGGGGAGAAACACCGGGGAGCTGTTTTTT. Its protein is CASSYIRGRNTGELFF.

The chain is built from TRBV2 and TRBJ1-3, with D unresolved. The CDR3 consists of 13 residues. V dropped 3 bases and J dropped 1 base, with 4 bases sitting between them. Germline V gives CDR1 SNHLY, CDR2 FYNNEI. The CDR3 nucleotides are TGTGCCAGCAGTGAGGGGTCTGGAAACACCATATATTTT. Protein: CASSEGSGNTIYF.

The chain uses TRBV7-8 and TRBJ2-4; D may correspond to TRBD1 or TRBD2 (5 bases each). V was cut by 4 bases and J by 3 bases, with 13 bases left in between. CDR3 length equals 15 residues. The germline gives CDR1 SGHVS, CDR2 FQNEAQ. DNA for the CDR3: TGTGCCAGCAGCTCCCTTGGGGGTGACAAAAACATTCAGTACTTC. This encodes CASSSLGGDKNIQYF.

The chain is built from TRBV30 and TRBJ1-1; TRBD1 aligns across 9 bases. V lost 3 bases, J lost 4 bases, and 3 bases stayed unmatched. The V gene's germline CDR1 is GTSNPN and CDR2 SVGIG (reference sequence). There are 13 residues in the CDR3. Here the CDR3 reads CAWSRDRATEAFF. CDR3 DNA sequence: TGTGCCTGGAGCCGGGACAGGGCCACTGAAGCTTTCTTT.

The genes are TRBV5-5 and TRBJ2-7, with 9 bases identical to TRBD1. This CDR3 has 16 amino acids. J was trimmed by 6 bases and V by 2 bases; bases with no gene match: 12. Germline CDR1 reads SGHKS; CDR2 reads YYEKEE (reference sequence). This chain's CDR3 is CASSFGDRAGIAEQYF. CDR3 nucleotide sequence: TGTGCCAGCAGCTTTGGGGACAGGGCAGGAATAGCCGAGCAGTACTTC.

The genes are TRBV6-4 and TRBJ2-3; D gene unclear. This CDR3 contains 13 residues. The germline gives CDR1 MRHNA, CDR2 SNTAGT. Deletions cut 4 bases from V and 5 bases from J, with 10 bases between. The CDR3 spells CASSGEIGDTQYF. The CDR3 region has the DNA TGTGCCAGCAGTGGTGAGATAGGAGATACGCAGTATTTT.

CDR3 in amino acids: CASSFQGGGGETQYF. For the CDR3, the DNA is TGTGCCAGCAGCTTTCAGGGAGGAGGGGGAGAGACCCAGTACTTC. The chain has TRBV7-2 and TRBJ2-5; the D call may be TRBD1 or TRBD2 (6 bases each). CDR1 is SGHTA, CDR2 FQGNSA, per germline. V lost 3 bases to trimming and J lost 4 bases, with 15 bases between them. This CDR3 spans 15 amino acids. Filled out from reference TRBV7-2 and TRBJ2-5, the complete variable domain reads GAGVSQSPSNKVTEKGKDVELRCDPISGHTALYWYRQSLGQGLEFLIYFQGNSAPDKSGLPSDRFSAERTGGSVSTLTIQRTQQEDSAVYLCASSFQGGGGETQYFGPGTRLLVL.

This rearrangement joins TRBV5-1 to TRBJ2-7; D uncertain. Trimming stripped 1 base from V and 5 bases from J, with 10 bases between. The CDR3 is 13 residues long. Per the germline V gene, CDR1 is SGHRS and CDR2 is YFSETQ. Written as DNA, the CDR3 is TGCGCCAGCAGCTTGTCGGGCCGAGACGAGCAGTACTTC. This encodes CASSLSGRDEQYF.

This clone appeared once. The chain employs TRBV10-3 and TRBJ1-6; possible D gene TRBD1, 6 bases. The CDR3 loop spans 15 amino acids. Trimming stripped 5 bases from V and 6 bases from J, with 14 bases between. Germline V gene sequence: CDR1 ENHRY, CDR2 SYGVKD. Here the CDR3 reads CAISTQDSANSPLHF. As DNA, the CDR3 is TGTGCCATCAGTACTCAGGACAGCGCTAATTCACCCCTCCACTTT.

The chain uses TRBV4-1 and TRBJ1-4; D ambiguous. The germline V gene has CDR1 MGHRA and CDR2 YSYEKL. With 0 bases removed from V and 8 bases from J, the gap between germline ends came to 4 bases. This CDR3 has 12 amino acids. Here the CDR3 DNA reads TGCGCCAGCAGCCAAGAGTTCGAAAAACTGTTTTTT. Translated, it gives CASSQEFEKLFF.